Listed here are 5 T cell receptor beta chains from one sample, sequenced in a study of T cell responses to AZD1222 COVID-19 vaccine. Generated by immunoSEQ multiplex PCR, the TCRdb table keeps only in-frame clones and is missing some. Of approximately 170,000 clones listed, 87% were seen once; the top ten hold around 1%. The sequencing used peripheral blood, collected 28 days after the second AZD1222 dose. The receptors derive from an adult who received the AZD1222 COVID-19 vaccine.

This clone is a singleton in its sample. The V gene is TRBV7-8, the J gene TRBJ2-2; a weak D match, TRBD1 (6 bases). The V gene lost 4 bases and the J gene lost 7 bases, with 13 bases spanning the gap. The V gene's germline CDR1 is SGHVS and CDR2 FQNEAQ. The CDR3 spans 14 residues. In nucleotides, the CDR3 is TGTGCCAGCAGCTCGAACAGGGTCAGCGGGGAGCTGTTTTTT. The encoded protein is CASSSNRVSGELFF.

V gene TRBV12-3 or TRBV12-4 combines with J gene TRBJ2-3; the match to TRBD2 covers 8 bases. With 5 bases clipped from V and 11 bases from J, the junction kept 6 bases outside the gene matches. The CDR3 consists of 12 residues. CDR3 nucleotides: TGTGCCAGCAGTGGATCGGGAGGGGGGCAGTATTTT. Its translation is CASSGSGGGQYF.

The CDR3, as DNA: TGTGCCAGCAGCATATATGGTAGGGGGGCACGTGAGACCCAGTACTTC. This encodes CASSIYGRGARETQYF. The V and J genes are TRBV6-2 or TRBV6-3 and TRBJ2-5; perhaps D is TRBD1 or TRBD2 (6 bases each). The CDR3 extends over 16 amino acids. CDR1 and CDR2 from the germline V gene are MNHEY and SVGEGT. The germline V and J ends were trimmed by 6 bases and 5 bases, with 22 bases remaining between them.

The CDR3 bases are TGTGCCAGCAGTTACTCGAGATCAGGTCAGCCCCAGCATTTT. Protein: CASSYSRSGQPQHF. This sequence joins TRBV6-5 and TRBJ1-5; D remains unclear. CDR1 and CDR2 (germline): MNHEY, SVGAGI. Between the trimmed V and J ends, which lost 0 bases and 6 bases, there was a span of 9 bases. The CDR3 covers 14 residues.

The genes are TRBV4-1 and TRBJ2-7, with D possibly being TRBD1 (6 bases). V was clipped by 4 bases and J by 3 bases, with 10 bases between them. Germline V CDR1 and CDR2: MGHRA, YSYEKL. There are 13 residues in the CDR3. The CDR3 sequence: CASSLQTGYEQYF. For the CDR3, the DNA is TGCGCCAGCAGCCTCCAGACAGGCTACGAGCAGTACTTC.